This passage covers 29 T cell receptor beta chains from one sample sequenced in a study of blood T cell repertoires in COVID-19. Clones were sequenced by immunoSEQ multiplex PCR, and TCRdb holds only the in-frame ones, with some missing. The table has 130,000 or so clones, over 80% seen once; the top ten hold approximately 20%. Sequenced: PBMCs or T cells enriched from blood (not recorded which). The receptors here all came from a man aged 25 to 40 who had recovered from COVID-19.

This clone has a single count. This rearrangement joins TRBV10-3 to TRBJ2-1; tentatively, D is TRBD2 (5 bases). Germline V gene lookup returns CDR1 ENHRY and CDR2 SYGVKD. Deletions cut 11 bases from V and 7 bases from J, with 18 bases between. This CDR3 spans 13 amino acids. The chain's CDR3 is CAAKLGLVNEQFF. The CDR3 DNA sequence: TGTGCCGCCAAACTAGGTTTGGTAAATGAGCAGTTCTTC.

This clone was detected a few times. This rearrangement joins TRBV6-6 to TRBJ2-3; 8 bases map to TRBD1. After removal of 5 bases from V and 2 bases from J, the junction contained 27 bases not matched to a gene. Germline loops: CDR1 MNHNY, CDR2 SVGAGI (reference sequence). The CDR3 sequence is 22 residues long. This chain's CDR3 is CASSLGQGGGKPAFQTTDTQYF. CDR3 coding DNA: TGTGCCAGCAGTCTTGGACAGGGTGGGGGGAAACCAGCGTTCCAAACCACAGATACGCAGTATTTT.

Points on this clone: The junction differs from germline at one of its ends, possibly a read error. The genes are TRBV2 and TRBJ1-6; D possibly corresponds to TRBD1 (6 bases). This CDR3 region has 12 residues. CDR1 is SNHLY and CDR2 is FYNNEI in the germline V gene. CDR3 in amino acids: CASSEATRQVNF. The DNA for the CDR3 is TGTGCCAGCAGTGAAGCCACGAGACAGGTGAACTTT. The variable domain in full, completed from reference TRBV2 and TRBJ1-6, reads EPEVTQTPSHQVTQMGQEVILRCVPISNHLYFYWYRQILGQKVEFLVSFYNNEISEKSEIFDDQFSVERPDGSNFTLKIRSTKLEDSAMYFCASSEATRQVNFGNGTRLTVT.

V is TRBV29-1 and J is TRBJ1-1; 7 bases agree with TRBD1. The CDR3 spans 12 residues. With V trimmed by 4 bases and J by 1 base, 0 bases remained unmatched. The V gene's germline CDR1 is SQVTM and CDR2 ANQGSEA. In DNA form, the CDR3 reads TGCAGCGTTGGACAGGGGAACACTGAAGCTTTCTTT. This encodes CSVGQGNTEAFF.

The chain carries TRBV9 and TRBJ1-2; D gene uncertain. Germline-derived CDR1 and CDR2 are SGDLS and YYNGEE. The CDR3 is 13 amino acids. V lost 0 bases and J 3 bases, leaving 6 bases between the germline ends. The CDR3 sequence: CASSVAQDYGYTF. The CDR3 nucleotides read TGTGCCAGCAGCGTAGCGCAGGACTATGGCTACACCTTC.

The chain carries TRBV5-6 and TRBJ1-5; no firm D call. Trimming pared 0 bases from V and 1 base from J, leaving 8 bases between. This CDR3 is 15 amino acids long. The germline CDR1 and CDR2 sequences are SGHDT and YYEEEE. The CDR3 region is CASSLGGLSNQPQHF. The CDR3 DNA sequence: TGTGCCAGCAGCTTGGGAGGATTAAGCAATCAGCCCCAGCATTTT.

This chain connects TRBV6-2 or TRBV6-3 to TRBJ2-1; TRBD2 is a possible D gene (6 bases). CDR1 and CDR2 from the germline V gene are MNHEY and SVGEGT. Trimming stripped 2 bases from V and 10 bases from J, with 12 bases between. The CDR3 totals 13 residues. The CDR3 nucleotides read TGTGCCAGCAGTTACGATATCCGGGGGGAGCAGTTCTTC. Translated, it gives CASSYDIRGEQFF.

The chain has TRBV9 and TRBJ2-3; D unclear. Trimming stripped 2 bases from V and 2 bases from J, with 12 bases between. This CDR3 has 15 residues. Germline V CDR1 and CDR2: SGDLS, YYNGEE. The CDR3: CASSVIPESTDTQYF. The CDR3 DNA reads as TGTGCCAGCAGCGTGATCCCAGAATCCACAGATACGCAGTATTTT.

V usage is TRBV5-6 and J usage is TRBJ2-1; 8 bases map to TRBD1. The germline CDR1 and CDR2 sequences are SGHDT and YYEEEE. CDR3 length equals 15 residues. Unmatched junction bases numbered 5, after V lost 0 bases and J lost 6 bases. The CDR3 sequence: CASSLVGQGSNEQFF. The CDR3 DNA reads as TGTGCCAGCAGCTTGGTAGGACAGGGATCCAATGAGCAGTTCTTC. Based on the CDR3 plus reference TRBV5-6 and TRBJ2-1, the full variable domain is DAGVTQSPTHLIKTRGQQVTLRCSPKSGHDTVSWYQQALGQGPQFIFQYYEEEERQRGNFPDRFSGHQFPNYSSELNVNALLLGDSALYLCASSLVGQGSNEQFFGPGTRLTVL.

J is TRBJ1-1 and V is TRBV28; D remains ambiguous. V dropped 3 bases and J dropped 4 bases, with 9 bases sitting between them. The CDR3 runs 13 residues. Germline CDR1 and CDR2: MDHEN and SYDVKM. The CDR3 spells CASSFNPSTEAFF. The CDR3 region has the DNA TGTGCCAGCAGTTTCAACCCCAGCACTGAAGCTTTCTTT.

This sequence joins TRBV27 and TRBJ1-5; 7 positions agree with TRBD1. Unmatched junction bases numbered 7, after V lost 5 bases and J lost 6 bases. Germline V gene data show CDR1 as MNHEY and CDR2 as SMNVEV (reference sequence). The CDR3 contains 14 residues. Here the CDR3 reads CASSPRQGGQPQHF. In DNA form, the CDR3 reads TGTGCCAGCAGTCCCCGACAGGGTGGTCAGCCCCAGCATTTT.

The genes are TRBV11-2 and TRBJ2-7, with 8 bases aligning to TRBD2. This CDR3 spans 14 amino acids. The germline gives CDR1 SGHAT, CDR2 FQNNGV. J lost 2 bases, V lost 6 bases, and 6 bases had no gene match. The CDR3 here is CASSRGRTTYEQYF. The CDR3 nucleotides read TGTGCCAGCAGTCGCGGGAGGACGACCTACGAGCAGTACTTC.

The chain couples TRBV11-2 to TRBJ2-7, with no clear D. The CDR3 extends over 15 amino acids. CDR1 is SGHAT and CDR2 is FQNNGV in the germline V gene. Trimming pared 3 bases from V and 0 bases from J, leaving 12 bases between. As DNA, the CDR3 is TGTGCCAGCAGCTTGTACCGAGCGATCTCCTACGAGCAGTACTTC. It is translated as CASSLYRAISYEQYF.

This chain joins TRBV5-1 and TRBJ2-7; TRBD1 might be the D (6 bases). Germline V gene sequence: CDR1 SGHRS, CDR2 YFSETQ. V shed 5 bases and J shed 0 bases, with 15 bases lying between them. The CDR3 length is 15 residues. As DNA, the CDR3 is TGCGCCAGCAGTCTGGAGACAGGAACCTCCTACGAGCAGTACTTC. Protein: CASSLETGTSYEQYF.

The rearrangement links TRBV19 to TRBJ2-1, with D perhaps TRBD2 (7 bases). The germline gives CDR1 LNHDA, CDR2 SQIVND (reference sequence). This CDR3 region has 15 residues. The germline V and J ends were trimmed by 7 bases and 1 base, with 14 bases remaining between them. CDR3 in amino acids: CASTRRGGSYNEQFF. In DNA form, the CDR3 reads TGTGCCAGTACCCGGAGGGGGGGGTCCTACAATGAGCAGTTCTTC.

The chain is built from TRBV20-1 and TRBJ1-1; no definite D call. Between the trimmed V and J ends, which lost 5 bases and 7 bases, there was a span of 11 bases. The germline V gene has CDR1 DFQATT and CDR2 SNEGSKA (reference sequence). CDR3 length: 11 amino acids. The CDR3 spells CSALTEIEAFF. CDR3 coding DNA: TGCAGTGCTCTTACAGAGATTGAAGCTTTCTTT.

The CDR3 is CASSIDLEGTQYF. The CDR3 DNA sequence: TGTGCCAGTAGTATAGATCTAGAAGGGACCCAGTACTTC. The chain uses TRBV19 and TRBJ2-5; D remains ambiguous. The germline V gene has CDR1 LNHDA and CDR2 SQIVND (reference sequence). With 0 bases removed from V and 7 bases from J, the gap between germline ends came to 9 bases. The CDR3 is made up of 13 amino acids.

The rearrangement links TRBV15 to TRBJ2-7, with a weak D call TRBD2 (5 bases). CDR1 and CDR2 (germline): LNHNV, YYDKDF (reference sequence). CDR3 length: 12 residues. Trimming pared 3 bases from V and 3 bases from J, leaving 6 bases between. CDR3 region: CATSSGGYEQYV. DNA for the CDR3: TGTGCCACCAGCAGCGGAGGCTACGAGCAGTACGTC.

The chain recombines TRBV18 with TRBJ1-2; D possibly corresponds to TRBD1 (5 bases). The CDR3 extends over 13 amino acids. Between the trimmed V and J ends, which lost 2 bases and 3 bases, there was a span of 7 bases. CDR1 KGHSH and CDR2 LQKENI come from the germline V gene. This chain's CDR3 is CASSPAGDYGYTF. The CDR3 DNA follows: TGTGCCAGCTCACCAGCGGGGGACTATGGCTACACCTTC.

The CDR3 protein is CAIQGTGMNEQFF. The CDR3 nucleotides are TGTGCCATCCAGGGGACAGGGATGAATGAGCAGTTCTTC. The chain recombines TRBV10-3 with TRBJ2-1, with TRBD1 matching over 9 bases. The germline V gene encodes CDR1 ENHRY and CDR2 SYGVKD. CDR3 length equals 13 residues. Unmatched junction bases numbered 6, after V lost 8 bases and J lost 7 bases.

This rearrangement joins TRBV5-6 to TRBJ1-2; possibly TRBD1 for D (5 bases). Germline V gene sequence: CDR1 SGHDT, CDR2 YYEEEE. CDR3 size: 15 residues. The ends were cut back, 4 bases at V and 4 bases at J, with 17 bases in the middle. Here the CDR3 DNA reads TGTGCCAGCAGCCTCCTCCGGGGAGGGACCTATGGCTACACCTTC. This gives the protein CASSLLRGGTYGYTF. Full variable domain (rest looked up from reference TRBV5-6 and TRBJ1-2): DAGVTQSPTHLIKTRGQQVTLRCSPKSGHDTVSWYQQALGQGPQFIFQYYEEEERQRGNFPDRFSGHQFPNYSSELNVNALLLGDSALYLCASSLLRGGTYGYTFGSGTRLTVV.

This chain connects TRBV19 to TRBJ2-5; 7 nucleotides align to TRBD1. The CDR3 consists of 16 residues. Germline V CDR1 and CDR2: LNHDA, SQIVND (reference sequence). V trimming: 5 bases; J trimming: 1 base; junction bases outside the gene matches: 10. CDR3 DNA: TGTGCCAGTAGTGAAGGGACAGCACTTTTCCAAGAGACCCAGTACTTC. Its protein is CASSEGTALFQETQYF.

V usage is TRBV5-1 and J usage is TRBJ2-3; a possible D gene is TRBD1 (7 bases). The V gene's germline CDR1 is SGHRS and CDR2 YFSETQ. The CDR3 length is 13 residues. With 4 bases removed from V and 3 bases from J, the gap between germline ends came to 9 bases. The CDR3 loop is CASSQGGTDTQYF. DNA of the CDR3: TGCGCCAGCAGCCAGGGGGGTACAGATACGCAGTATTTT.

This chain connects TRBV3-1 (or the pseudogene TRBV3-2) to TRBJ1-2; 7 positions agree with TRBD1. CDR1 is LGHDT, CDR2 YNNKEL, per germline (reference sequence). The CDR3 runs 17 residues. V shed 1 base and J 0 bases; nucleotides not matched to a gene: 8. The CDR3 DNA reads TGTGCCAGCAGCCAAGTCTCAGGGGGACAAACTAACTATGGCTACACCTTC. The encoded protein is CASSQVSGGQTNYGYTF.

This clone has only one observation. The chain links TRBV10-2 to TRBJ2-4, with a tentative D call TRBD2 (6 bases). The CDR3 totals 15 residues. Germline V gives CDR1 WSHSY, CDR2 SAAADI. V lost 3 bases to trimming and J lost 3 bases, with 12 bases between them. The CDR3: CASSEHGRGKNIQYF. The CDR3 DNA sequence: TGCGCCAGCAGTGAACACGGGAGAGGCAAAAACATTCAGTACTTC.

This rearrangement joins TRBV2 to TRBJ1-5; tentative D call: TRBD1 (6 bases). V dropped 6 bases and J dropped 0 bases, with 12 bases sitting between them. This CDR3 has 15 amino acids. Germline assignment: CDR1 SNHLY and CDR2 FYNNEI. CDR3 nucleotide sequence: TGTGCCAGCAGCTGGACAGAAGATAGCAATCAGCCCCAGCATTTT. It is translated as CASSWTEDSNQPQHF.

The chain couples TRBV4-1 to TRBJ2-1; maybe TRBD1 (6 bases). V shed 1 base and J shed 7 bases, with 8 bases lying between them. This CDR3 region has 13 residues. The germline gives CDR1 MGHRA, CDR2 YSYEKL. CDR3 coding DNA: TGCGCCAGCAGCCAAGTTCAGGGGAATGAGCAGTTCTTC. Its translation: CASSQVQGNEQFF.

The V and J genes are TRBV24-1 and TRBJ1-4; D is undetermined. CDR3 length: 15 amino acids. V was pared by 3 bases and J by 5 bases, with 12 bases between. Germline V gene data show CDR1 as KGHDR and CDR2 as SFDVKD. The CDR3 here is CATSDGAGGNEKLFF. DNA for the CDR3: TGTGCCACCAGTGATGGCGCGGGCGGGAATGAAAAACTGTTTTTT.

The chain employs TRBV2 and TRBJ2-1, with 8 bases matching TRBD2. The germline V gene encodes CDR1 SNHLY and CDR2 FYNNEI. V gave up 1 base and J gave up 4 bases; unmatched junction bases: 3. The CDR3 runs 15 residues. CDR3 region: CASSEGTSNYNEQFF. CDR3 bases: TGTGCCAGCAGTGAAGGGACTAGCAATTACAATGAGCAGTTCTTC.